Given below is one TCR beta chain in context. MiXCR was run by TCRdb on the 5' RACE reads, yielding one entry per CDR3 protein. The sample gives over 200,000 distinct CDR3 sequences, 6.5% to 8% of which show up once; roughly 14% is in the top ten. These data are taken from a study of identical twins. V lost 7 bases, J lost 0 bases, and 13 bases lay in between. This CDR3 comprises 15 residues. The sample was also linked to a second study, of T cells expressing NK-cell markers.

This TCR was sampled from a woman in her late teens or twenties in good health. The sample taken for sequencing was CD8+ T cells sorted from blood. The rearrangement links TRBV12-3 or TRBV12-4 to TRBJ2-1; D perhaps matches TRBD1 (5 bases). The CDR3 nucleotides read TGTGCCAGCAAAGGGGCCATCATCTCCTACAATGAGCAGTTCTTC. Encoded protein: CASKGAIISYNEQFF.